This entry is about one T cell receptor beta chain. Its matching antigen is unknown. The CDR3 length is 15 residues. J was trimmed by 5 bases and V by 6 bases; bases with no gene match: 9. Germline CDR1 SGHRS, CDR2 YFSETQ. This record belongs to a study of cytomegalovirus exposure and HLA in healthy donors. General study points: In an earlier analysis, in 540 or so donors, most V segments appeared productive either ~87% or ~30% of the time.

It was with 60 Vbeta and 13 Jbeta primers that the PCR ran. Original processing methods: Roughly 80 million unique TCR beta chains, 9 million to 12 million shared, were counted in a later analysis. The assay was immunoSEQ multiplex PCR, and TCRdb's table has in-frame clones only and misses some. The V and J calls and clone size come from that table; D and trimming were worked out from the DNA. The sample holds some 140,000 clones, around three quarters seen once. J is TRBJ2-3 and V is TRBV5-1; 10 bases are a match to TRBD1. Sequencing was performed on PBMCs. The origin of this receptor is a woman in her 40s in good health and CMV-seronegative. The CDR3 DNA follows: TGCGCCAGCAACACCGGACAGGGGGAGGGAGATACGCAGTATTTT. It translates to CASNTGQGEGDTQYF.